A selection of T cell receptor beta chains follows, all from one sample in a study of tumor-infiltrating lymphocytes in localized non-small cell lung cancer. Here immunoSEQ multiplex PCR was the method, and the copy in TCRdb shows in-frame clones only, minus some. The repertoire holds 7,200 or so clones, with approximately 57% as singletons. The source material was lung tumor tissue. These receptors were collected from a human donor with non-small cell lung cancer. Both conserved end residues are part of each CDR3. A D gene is named only where the DNA matches it firmly. For some rows the clone size is stated as once, few or many, or as a class when expanded; others skip it.

j_gene: TRBJ2-2
d_gene: -
v_gene: TRBV19
abundance: -
CDR3nt: TGTGCCAGTAGTATCGGGGGGAACACCGGGGAGCTGTTTTTT
CDR3aa: CASSIGGNTGELFF

j_gene: TRBJ2-7
d_gene: -
v_gene: TRBV6-5
abundance: medium-sized
CDR3nt: TGTGCCAGCAGCCAGGAGAGAAAGCCCTACGAGCAGTACTTC
CDR3aa: CASSQERKPYEQYF

j_gene: TRBJ2-2
d_gene: -
v_gene: TRBV6-5
abundance: -
CDR3nt: TGTGCCAGCCGGGACGGGGAGCTGTTTTTT
CDR3aa: CASRDGELFF

j_gene: TRBJ1-1
d_gene: -
v_gene: TRBV6-5
abundance: -
CDR3nt: TGTGCCAGCAGTGAATTGGTCCTGAACACTGAAGCTTTCTTT
CDR3aa: CASSELVLNTEAFF

j_gene: TRBJ1-2
d_gene: TRBD1
v_gene: TRBV5-4
abundance: -
CDR3nt: TGTGCCAGCAGTGCTACCGGGACAGTTTATGTTGGCTACACCTTC
CDR3aa: CASSATGTVYVGYTF

j_gene: TRBJ2-7
d_gene: -
v_gene: TRBV2
abundance: -
CDR3nt: TGTGCCAGCAGCCAGGAGAGAAAGCCCTACGAGCAGTACTTC
CDR3aa: CASSQERKPYEQYF

j_gene: TRBJ2-3
d_gene: -
v_gene: TRBV14
abundance: -
CDR3nt: TGTGCCAGCGGGGGGCATCGCCTCACAGATACGCAGTATTTT
CDR3aa: CASGGHRLTDTQYF

j_gene: TRBJ1-4
d_gene: -
v_gene: TRBV18
abundance: -
CDR3nt: TGTGCCAGCTCTCCTATCGGGGGGACTAATGAAAAACTGTTTTTT
CDR3aa: CASSPIGGTNEKLFF

j_gene: TRBJ2-7
d_gene: TRBD1
v_gene: TRBV7-2
abundance: few
CDR3nt: TGTGCCAGCAGCTTAGGGGGACAGGGGAGAAACGAGCAGTACTTC
CDR3aa: CASSLGGQGRNEQYF

j_gene: TRBJ2-2
d_gene: TRBD2
v_gene: TRBV30
abundance: once
CDR3nt: TGTGCCTGGAGAATCCGGGGGGGACTAGCGGGAGGACAAGGCACCGGGGAGCTGTTTTTT
CDR3aa: CAWRIRGGLAGGQGTGELFF

j_gene: TRBJ2-5
d_gene: -
v_gene: TRBV11-3
abundance: -
CDR3nt: TGTGCCAGCAGCAGGGACAGCGGGGGGACCCAGTACTTC
CDR3aa: CASSRDSGGTQYF

j_gene: TRBJ1-5
d_gene: -
v_gene: TRBV10-3
abundance: -
CDR3nt: TGTGCCATCAGCAGGGACGCCGGAGGTCAGCCCCAGCATTTT
CDR3aa: CAISRDAGGQPQHF

j_gene: TRBJ2-1
d_gene: -
v_gene: TRBV5-4
abundance: few
CDR3nt: TGTGCCAGCAGCTTGGTAGCGGAGGGATACAATGAGCAGTTCTTC
CDR3aa: CASSLVAEGYNEQFF

j_gene: TRBJ1-1
d_gene: -
v_gene: TRBV11-2
abundance: -
CDR3nt: TGTGCCAGCAGCTTAGAGGTAGGGGGCACTGAAGCTTTCTTT
CDR3aa: CASSLEVGGTEAFF

j_gene: TRBJ2-3
d_gene: TRBD2
v_gene: TRBV5-6
abundance: -
CDR3nt: TGTGCCAGCAGCTTCAGTGCGGGAGTAATGGATACGCAGTATTTT
CDR3aa: CASSFSAGVMDTQYF